What follows is one T cell receptor beta chain and its context. The specificity of this receptor is unknown. There are no base qualities to consult, and no much larger clone falls within one base. TCRbeta CDR3 regions were amplified from genomic DNA using the immunoSEQ Assay, a bias-controlled multiplex PCR. The authors' pipeline ran thus. The number of nucleated cells in each sample was estimated by amplification of reference gene primers within the assay. Sequence reads were collapsed and filtered to measure the absolute abundance of every unique TCRbeta CDR3 rearrangement. For each sample, productive Simpson clonality was calculated by taking the square root of Simpson's diversity index across productive rearrangements. TCRdb took over this immuneACCESS table, retaining in-frame rearrangements with V and J assigned. Such tables are incomplete; in checked studies, under half of the missing clones stem from an unresolved V gene, and the remainder is unexplained. V and J calls and clone size are copied from that table; D and trimming were computed from the DNA. In this sample the table shows roughly 220,000 clones, roughly 84% of which occur a single time. Over 1.2% of the sample goes to the ten largest clones.

These data are taken from a study of blood T cell repertoires in COVID-19 (dated by TCRdb to the early 2020s). The study in broad terms: The collaborator samples originated in the United States, Italy and Spain and spanned the acute and convalescent phases of COVID-19. The sample metadata nearly always contained a de-identified subject ID, COVID-19 status, age in years and sex. Where HLA class I and class II types were available, the types were taken from metadata supplied by the sample provider, not from assay-based typing. The prospective study material was composed of cDNA or gDNA derived from T cells, B-cell-depleted T cells, or PBMCs. Deeply sampled blood TCRbeta repertoires from subjects exposed to, actively infected with, or recovered from COVID-19 were included in the dataset. The repertoires were released in a freely available public database meant as a resource for research on the immune response to SARS-CoV-2. The samples were drawn from two sources: the first 160 participants of the ongoing ImmuneRACE study, and fewer than 1,500 subjects contributed by 6 global collaborators.

Another Seattle source contributed samples from volunteer blood donors who had recovered from COVID-19. The collaborating institutions used their own protocols to collect whole blood in K2EDTA tubes. Collaborator samples were shipped for TCRbeta analysis as frozen whole blood, isolated PBMCs, or DNA extracted from either sample type. The paper as a whole reports these results and caveats: The quantity of clinical and demographic metadata differed by source and by participant and was supplied without curation.

Source material: peripheral blood. The clonotype originates from a middle-aged woman who had recovered from COVID-19.

The base sequence is TGTGCCAGCAGTTACTCGTCGACAGGAAGGGGGACTGAAGCTTTCTTT. It specifies CASSYSSTGRGTEAFF. This chain joins TRBV6-5 to TRBJ1-1; the D gene is perhaps TRBD1, from 6 matching bases. The CDR3 sequence holds 16 residues, the cysteine and phenylalanine included. Left in the record is the CDR3 DNA by itself, 48 bases read in frame from the first base. A distance of 16 bases separates the germline ends of V and J, which lose 0 bases and 5 bases respectively. CDR1 and CDR2 were assigned from the germline V gene as MNHEY and SVGAGI.